The clone carrying this T cell receptor (delta chain) occurred a few times. The protein held in TCRdb is that of a much larger clone and does not match this DNA's translation at residue 15, likely because of a read error; the protein shown is translated from the DNA. The data belong to a study of gamma-delta T cells after stem cell transplantation. TCRdb re-called the RT-PCR reads using CATT. The table shows about 2,600 delta-chain clones, with around 3% occurring only once. Sequencing was done on a sample of gamma-delta T cells. The clonotype was recovered from a human donor. It is not recorded whose cells these are; they may come from a transplant donor.

Written as DNA, the CDR3 is TGTGCCTGTGACACCGTTCCGGGGGGATACGGGGACACCGATGAACTCATCTTT. Amino acids: CACDTVPGGYGDTDELIF. This chain joins TRDV2 and TRDJ1; 10 positions match TRDD3. Germline CDR1 is GEAIGNYY and CDR2 is EKD. This CDR3 comprises 18 residues.